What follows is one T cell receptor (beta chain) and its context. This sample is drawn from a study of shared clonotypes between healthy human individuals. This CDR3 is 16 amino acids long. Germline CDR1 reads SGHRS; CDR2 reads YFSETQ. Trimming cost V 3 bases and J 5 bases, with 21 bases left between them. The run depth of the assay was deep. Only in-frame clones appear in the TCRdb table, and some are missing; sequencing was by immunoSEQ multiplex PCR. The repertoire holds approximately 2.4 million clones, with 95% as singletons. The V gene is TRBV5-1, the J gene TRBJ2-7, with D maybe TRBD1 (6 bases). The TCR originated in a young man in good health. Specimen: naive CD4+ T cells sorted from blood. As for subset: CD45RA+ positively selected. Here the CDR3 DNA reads TGCGCCAGCAGCTGGGAACATACAGGGAAGGGCCACGAGCAGTACTTC. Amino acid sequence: CASSWEHTGKGHEQYF.